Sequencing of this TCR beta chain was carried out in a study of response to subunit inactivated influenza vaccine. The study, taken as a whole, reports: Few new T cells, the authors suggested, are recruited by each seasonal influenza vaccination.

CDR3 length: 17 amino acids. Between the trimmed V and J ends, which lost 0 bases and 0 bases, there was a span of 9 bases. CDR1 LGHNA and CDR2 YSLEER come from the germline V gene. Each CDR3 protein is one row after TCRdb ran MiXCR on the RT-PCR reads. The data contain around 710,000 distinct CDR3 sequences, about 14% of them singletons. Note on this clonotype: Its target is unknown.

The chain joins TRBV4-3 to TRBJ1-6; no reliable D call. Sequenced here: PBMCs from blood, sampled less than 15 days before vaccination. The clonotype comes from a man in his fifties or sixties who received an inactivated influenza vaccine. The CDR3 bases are TGCGCCAGCAGCCAAGAGGTGGTGAGCTCCTATAATTCACCCCTCCACTTT. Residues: CASSQEVVSSYNSPLHF.